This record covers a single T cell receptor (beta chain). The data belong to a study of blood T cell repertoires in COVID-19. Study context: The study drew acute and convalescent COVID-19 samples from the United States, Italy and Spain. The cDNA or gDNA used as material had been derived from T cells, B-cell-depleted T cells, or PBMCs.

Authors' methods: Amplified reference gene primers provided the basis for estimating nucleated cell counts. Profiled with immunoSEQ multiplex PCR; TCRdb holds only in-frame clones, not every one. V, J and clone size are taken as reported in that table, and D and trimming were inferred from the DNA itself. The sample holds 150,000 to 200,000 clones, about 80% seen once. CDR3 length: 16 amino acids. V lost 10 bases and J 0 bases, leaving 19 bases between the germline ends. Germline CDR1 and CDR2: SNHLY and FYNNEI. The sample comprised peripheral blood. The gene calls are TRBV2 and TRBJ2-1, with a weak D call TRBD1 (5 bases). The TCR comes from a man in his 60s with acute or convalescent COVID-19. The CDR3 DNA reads TGTGCCACCCCGACAGCCGGCCGTAGCTCCTACAATGAGCAGTTCTTC. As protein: CATPTAGRSSYNEQFF.